This T cell receptor (beta chain) is from a study of T cell repertoires in cytomegalovirus infection. Overall study findings and caveats: Of the TCR beta families, the public ones yielded a cumulative frequency that identified carriers of CMV plus the relevant HLA.

The CDR3 runs to 17 residues. V dropped 7 bases and J dropped 3; count of bases not matched to a gene: 10. From germline, CDR1 is MNHEY and CDR2 SMNVEV (reference sequence). As concerns this clonotype: Its specificity is not known.

TCRdb re-called the reads with MiXCR, one entry per CDR3 protein. The sample gives 250,000 to 300,000 distinct CDR3 sequences, 12% to 15% of which show up once; roughly 8.9% is in the top ten. The material sequenced was PBMCs. The source is a human donor in good health (CMV status not recorded). Some clones in this sample may be carry-over from other donors' samples. The genes are TRBV27 and TRBJ2-4; 12 positions agree with TRBD2. This CDR3 reads CASKGLAGPSVKNIQYF. The DNA of the CDR3 is TGTGCCAGCAAAGGACTAGCGGGACCATCAGTCAAAAACATTCAGTACTTC.